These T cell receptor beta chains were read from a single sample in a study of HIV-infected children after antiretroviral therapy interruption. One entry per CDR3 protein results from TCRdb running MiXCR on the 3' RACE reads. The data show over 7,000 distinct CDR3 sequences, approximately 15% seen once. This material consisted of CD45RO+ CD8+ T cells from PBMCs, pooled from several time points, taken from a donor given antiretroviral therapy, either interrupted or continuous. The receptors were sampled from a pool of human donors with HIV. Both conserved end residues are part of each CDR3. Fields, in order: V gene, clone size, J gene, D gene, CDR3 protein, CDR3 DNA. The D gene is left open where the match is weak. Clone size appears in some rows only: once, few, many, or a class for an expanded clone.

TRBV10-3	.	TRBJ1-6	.	CAISERGSSYNSPLHF	TGTGCCATCAGTGAACGGGGTAGCTCCTATAATTCACCCCTCCACTTT
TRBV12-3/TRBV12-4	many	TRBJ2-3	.	CASSYRHQVADTQYF	TGTGCCAGCAGCTATCGGCATCAGGTTGCAGATACGCAGTATTTT
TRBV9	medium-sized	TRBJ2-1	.	CASSVGGPPYNEQFF	TGTGCCAGCAGCGTAGGAGGGCCGCCGTACAATGAGCAGTTCTTC
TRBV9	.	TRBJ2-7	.	CASSPEGNSYEQYF	TGTGCCAGCAGCCCAGAGGGCAACTCCTACGAGCAGTACTTC
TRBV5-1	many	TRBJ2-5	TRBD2	CASSRAGEGETQYF	TGCGCCAGCAGCAGAGCGGGAGAGGGAGAGACCCAGTACTTC
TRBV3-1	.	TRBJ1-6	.	CASSQDWGSSYNSPLHF	TGTGCCAGCAGCCAAGATTGGGGGAGCTCCTATAATTCACCCCTCCACTTT
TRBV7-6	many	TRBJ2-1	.	CASSLTVNGEQFF	TGTGCCAGCAGCTTAACGGTGAACGGTGAGCAGTTCTTC
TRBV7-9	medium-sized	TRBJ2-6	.	CASSHSSGSGANVLTF	TGTGCCAGCAGCCACTCGTCAGGGTCTGGGGCCAACGTCCTGACTTTC
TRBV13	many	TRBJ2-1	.	CASSPPGGSSYNEQFF	TGTGCCAGCAGCCCACCCGGGGGCAGCTCCTACAATGAGCAGTTCTTC
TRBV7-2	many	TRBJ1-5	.	CASSFGVGQPQHF	TGTGCCAGCAGCTTTGGGGTCGGGCAGCCCCAGCATTTT
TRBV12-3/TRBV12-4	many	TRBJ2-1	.	CASSLALSDTYNEQFF	TGTGCCAGCAGTTTAGCGTTGTCGGACACCTACAATGAGCAGTTCTTC
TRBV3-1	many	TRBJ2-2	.	CASISCLGHWAGLSNTGELFF	TGTGCCAGCATCTCTTGCCTAGGTCACTGGGCAGGCCTTTCGAACACCGGGGAGCTGTTTTTT
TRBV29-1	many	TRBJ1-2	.	CSVDMVGSYYGYTF	TGCAGCGTTGATATGGTAGGGAGTTACTATGGCTACACCTTC
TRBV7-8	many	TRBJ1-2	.	CASSSSGVMAGYTF	TGTGCCAGCAGCTCAAGCGGGGTAATGGCTGGCTACACCTTC
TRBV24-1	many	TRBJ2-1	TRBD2	CATSDPLSGSLNEQFF	TGTGCCACCAGTGATCCCCTAAGCGGGAGTCTGAATGAGCAGTTCTTC
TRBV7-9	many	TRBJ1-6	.	CASSSTWDSPLHF	TGTGCCAGCAGCTCAACATGGGATTCACCCCTCCACTTT
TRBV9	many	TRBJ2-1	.	CASSGSSYNEQFF	TGTGCCAGCAGCGGGAGCTCCTACAATGAGCAGTTCTTC
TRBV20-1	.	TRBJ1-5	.	CSAADRDSNQPQHF	TGCAGTGCTGCCGACAGAGATAGCAATCAGCCCCAGCATTTT
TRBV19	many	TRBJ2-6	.	CASSIDRGPGANVLTF	TGTGCCAGTAGTATAGATCGAGGGCCCGGGGCCAACGTCCTGACTTTC
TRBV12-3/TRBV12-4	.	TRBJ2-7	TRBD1	CASRETGTGDYEQYF	TGTGCCAGCAGGGAGACCGGGACAGGGGACTACGAGCAGTACTTC
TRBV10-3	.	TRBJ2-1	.	CAITQGGGAYNEQFF	TGTGCCATCACCCAGGGGGGGGGGGCCTACAATGAGCAGTTCTTC
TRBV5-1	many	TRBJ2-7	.	CASSSPHPTEQYF	TGCGCCAGCAGCTCGCCCCACCCGACGGAGCAGTACTTC
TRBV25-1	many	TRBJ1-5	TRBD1	CASSESRTGNSNQPQHF	TGTGCCAGCAGTGAATCTCGGACAGGTAATAGCAATCAGCCCCAGCATTTT